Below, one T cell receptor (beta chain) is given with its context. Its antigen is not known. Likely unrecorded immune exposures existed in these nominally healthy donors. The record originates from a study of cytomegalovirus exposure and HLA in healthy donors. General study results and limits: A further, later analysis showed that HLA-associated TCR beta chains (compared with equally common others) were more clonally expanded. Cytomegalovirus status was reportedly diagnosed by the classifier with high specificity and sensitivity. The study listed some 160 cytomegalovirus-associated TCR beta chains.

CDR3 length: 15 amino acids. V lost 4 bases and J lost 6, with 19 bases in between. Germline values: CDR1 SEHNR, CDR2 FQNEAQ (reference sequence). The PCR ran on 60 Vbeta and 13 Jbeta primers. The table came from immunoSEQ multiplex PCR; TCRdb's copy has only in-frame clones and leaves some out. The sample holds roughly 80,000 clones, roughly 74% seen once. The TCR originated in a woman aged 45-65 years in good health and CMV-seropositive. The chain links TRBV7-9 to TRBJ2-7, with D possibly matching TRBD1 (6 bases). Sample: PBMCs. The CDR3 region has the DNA TGTGCCAGCAGCTCCTACAGGGAAACATGGTCCGAGCAGTACTTC. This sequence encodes CASSSYRETWSEQYF.